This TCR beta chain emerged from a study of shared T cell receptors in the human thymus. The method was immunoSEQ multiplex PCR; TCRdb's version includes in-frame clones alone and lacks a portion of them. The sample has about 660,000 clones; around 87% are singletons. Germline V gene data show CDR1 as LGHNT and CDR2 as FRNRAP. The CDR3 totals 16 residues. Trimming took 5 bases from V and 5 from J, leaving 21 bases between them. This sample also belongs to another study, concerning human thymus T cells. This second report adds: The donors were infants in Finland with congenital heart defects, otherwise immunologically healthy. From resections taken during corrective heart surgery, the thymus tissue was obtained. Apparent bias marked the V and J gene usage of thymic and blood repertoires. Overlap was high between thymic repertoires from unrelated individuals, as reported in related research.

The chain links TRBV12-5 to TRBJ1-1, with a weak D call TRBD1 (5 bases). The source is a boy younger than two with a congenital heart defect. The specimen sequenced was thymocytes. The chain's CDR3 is CASGIWRGWRKTEAFF. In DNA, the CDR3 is TGTGCTAGTGGTATATGGCGGGGGTGGAGGAAAACTGAAGCTTTCTTT.